Described below is a single T cell receptor beta chain sequence and its context. The same CDR3 is also encoded by other DNA sequences in this sample. Measured with immunoSEQ multiplex PCR; TCRdb has only the in-frame clones, and not every one. In the table there are 150,000 or so clones, 80% to 90% of which are singletons. This sample was included in a study of T cell responses to AZD1222 COVID-19 vaccine. This TCR was recovered from an adult in good health. The source material was peripheral blood, sampled on day 0 of AZD1222 vaccination.

CDR3 amino acids: CASSLVGNTEAFF. The DNA for the CDR3 is TGTGCCAGCAGCCTCGTGGGGAACACTGAAGCTTTCTTT. The rearrangement links TRBV7-9 to TRBJ1-1; D not certain. The germline CDR1 and CDR2 sequences are SEHNR and FQNEAQ (reference sequence). The length of the CDR3 is 13 residues. V lost 5 bases, J lost 1 base, and 8 bases lay in between.